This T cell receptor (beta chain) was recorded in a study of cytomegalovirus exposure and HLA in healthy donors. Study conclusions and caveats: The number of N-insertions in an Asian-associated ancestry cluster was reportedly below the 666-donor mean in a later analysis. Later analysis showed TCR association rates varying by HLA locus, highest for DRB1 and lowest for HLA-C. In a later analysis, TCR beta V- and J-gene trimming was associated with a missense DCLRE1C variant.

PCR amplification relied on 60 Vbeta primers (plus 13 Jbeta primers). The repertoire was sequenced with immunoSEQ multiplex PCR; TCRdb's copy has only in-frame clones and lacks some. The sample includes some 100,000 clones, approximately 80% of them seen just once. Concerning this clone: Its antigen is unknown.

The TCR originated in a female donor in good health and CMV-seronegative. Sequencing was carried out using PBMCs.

The CDR3, as DNA: TGTGCCAGCAGCGGAGGGACAGGAGGATCACCCCTCCACTTT. Its protein is CASSGGTGGSPLHF. The chain is built from TRBV9 and TRBJ1-6, with 8 bases identical to TRBD1. This CDR3 has 14 residues. Germline CDR1 reads SGDLS; CDR2 reads YYNGEE. V trimming: 3 bases; J trimming: 10 bases; junction bases outside the gene matches: 6.